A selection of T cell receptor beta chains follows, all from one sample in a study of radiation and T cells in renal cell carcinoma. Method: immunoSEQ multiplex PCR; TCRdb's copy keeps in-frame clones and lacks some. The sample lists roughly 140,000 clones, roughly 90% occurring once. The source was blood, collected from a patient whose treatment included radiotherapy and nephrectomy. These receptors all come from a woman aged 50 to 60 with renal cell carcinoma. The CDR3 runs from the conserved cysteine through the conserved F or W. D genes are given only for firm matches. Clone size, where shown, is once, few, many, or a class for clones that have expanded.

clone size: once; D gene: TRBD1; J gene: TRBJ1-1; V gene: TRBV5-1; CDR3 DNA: TGCGCCAGCAGCACCTCGGGACAGGGATACACTGAAGCTTTCTTT; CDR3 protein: CASSTSGQGYTEAFF
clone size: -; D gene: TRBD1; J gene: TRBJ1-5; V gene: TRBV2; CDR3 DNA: TGTGCCAGCAGTGTTAGGGACAGTCAAGGTCCCCAGCATTTT; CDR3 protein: CASSVRDSQGPQHF
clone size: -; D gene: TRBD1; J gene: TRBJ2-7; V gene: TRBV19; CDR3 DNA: TGTGCCAGTAGTACCGGGACAGGGAACGAGCAGTACTTC; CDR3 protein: CASSTGTGNEQYF
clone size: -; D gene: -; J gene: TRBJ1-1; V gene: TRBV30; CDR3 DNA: TGTGCCTGGAGCGCTCGCGGCAGCTCGAACACTGAAGCTTTCTTT; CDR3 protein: CAWSARGSSNTEAFF
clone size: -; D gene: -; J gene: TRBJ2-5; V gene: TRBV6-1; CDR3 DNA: TGTGCCAGCATCCTTAACAGAGGAGGGCGGGAGACCCAGTACTTC; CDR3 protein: CASILNRGGRETQYF
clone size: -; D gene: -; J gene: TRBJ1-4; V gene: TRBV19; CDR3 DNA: TGTGCCAGCAAGGGGGGTTCAACTAATGAAAAACTGTTTTTT; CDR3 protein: CASKGGSTNEKLFF
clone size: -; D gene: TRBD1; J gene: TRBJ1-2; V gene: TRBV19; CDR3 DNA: TGTGCCAGTAGTACGGACAGGGCCTCCTATGGCTACACCTTC; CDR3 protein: CASSTDRASYGYTF
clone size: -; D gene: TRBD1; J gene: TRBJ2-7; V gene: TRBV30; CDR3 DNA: TGTGCCTGGCGGACAGGGGGGTCCTACGAGCAGTACTTC; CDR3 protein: CAWRTGGSYEQYF
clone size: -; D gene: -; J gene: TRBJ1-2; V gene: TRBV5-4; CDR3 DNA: TGTGCCAGCAGCGAAGGGGGTGGCTATGGCTACACCTTC; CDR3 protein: CASSEGGGYGYTF
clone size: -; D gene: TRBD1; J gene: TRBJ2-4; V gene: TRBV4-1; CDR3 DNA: TGCGCCAGCAGCCAGACAGGGACCTCGCTAGCCAAAAACATTCAGTACTTC; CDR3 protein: CASSQTGTSLAKNIQYF
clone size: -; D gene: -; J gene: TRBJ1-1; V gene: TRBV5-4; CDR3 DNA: TGTGCCAGCAGCTTGGACCCCGTGAACACTGAAGCTTTCTTT; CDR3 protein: CASSLDPVNTEAFF
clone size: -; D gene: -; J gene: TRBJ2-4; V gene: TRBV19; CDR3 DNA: TGTGCCAGTAGTGTCCCCGGGGCCTTGGGCAACATTCAGTACTTC; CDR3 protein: CASSVPGALGNIQYF
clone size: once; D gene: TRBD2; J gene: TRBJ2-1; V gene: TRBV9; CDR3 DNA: TGTGCCAGCAGCCCCGGACTAGCCTCCTACAATGAGCAGTTCTTC; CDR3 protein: CASSPGLASYNEQFF
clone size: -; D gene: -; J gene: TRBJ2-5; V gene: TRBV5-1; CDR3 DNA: TGCGCCAGCAGCTTGATGGAACAAGAGACCCAGTACTTC; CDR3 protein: CASSLMEQETQYF
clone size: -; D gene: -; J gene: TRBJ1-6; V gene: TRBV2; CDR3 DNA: TGTGCCACCCGGGGGTTATTGGATTCACCCCTCCACTTT; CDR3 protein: CATRGLLDSPLHF
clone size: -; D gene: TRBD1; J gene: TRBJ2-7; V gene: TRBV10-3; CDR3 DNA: TGTGCCATCAGTGAGTCTTATTTGCGGGGACAGGGACCCGACGAGCAGTACTTC; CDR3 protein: CAISESYLRGQGPDEQYF
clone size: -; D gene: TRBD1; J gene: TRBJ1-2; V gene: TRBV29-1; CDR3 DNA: TGCAGCGTTGCCGACAGGGGTTCGGGCGGCTACACCTTC; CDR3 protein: CSVADRGSGGYTF
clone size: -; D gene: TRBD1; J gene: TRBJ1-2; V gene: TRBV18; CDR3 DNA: TGTGCCAGCTCACCCTCAGGGGGAAATGGCTACACCTTC; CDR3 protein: CASSPSGGNGYTF
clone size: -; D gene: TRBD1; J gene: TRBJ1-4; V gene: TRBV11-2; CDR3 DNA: TGTGCCAGCAGCTTAGGTGAGGACAGGGGGTGGACTAATGAAAAACTGTTTTTT; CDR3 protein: CASSLGEDRGWTNEKLFF
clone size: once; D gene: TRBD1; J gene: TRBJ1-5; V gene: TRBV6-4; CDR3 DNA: TGTGCCAGCAGACCCCCCGGGACAGGGAACTTGCCCCAGCATTTT; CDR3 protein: CASRPPGTGNLPQHF
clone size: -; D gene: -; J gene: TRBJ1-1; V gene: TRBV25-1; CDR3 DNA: TGTGCCAGCAGTGAATTGGATGTGGATAGGAACACTGAAGCTTTCTTT; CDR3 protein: CASSELDVDRNTEAFF
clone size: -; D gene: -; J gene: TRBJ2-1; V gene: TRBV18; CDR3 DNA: TGTGCCAGCTCACCACCCACCTACAATGAGCAGTTCTTC; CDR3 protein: CASSPPTYNEQFF
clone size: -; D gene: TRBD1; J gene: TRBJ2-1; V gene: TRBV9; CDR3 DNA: TGTGCCAGCAACACTCAGGGACAGGGGATTTACAATGAGCAGTTCTTC; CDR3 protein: CASNTQGQGIYNEQFF
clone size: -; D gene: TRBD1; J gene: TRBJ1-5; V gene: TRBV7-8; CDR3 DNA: TGTGCCAGCAGCAAAACCGGGACAGGGGGAGGACACAATCAGCCCCAGCATTTT; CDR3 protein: CASSKTGTGGGHNQPQHF
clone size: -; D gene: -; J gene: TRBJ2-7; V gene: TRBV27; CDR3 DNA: TGTGCCAGCAGTTTTCGGGCGGGTTGGCAGATGAGCTCCTACGAGCAGTACTTC; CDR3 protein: CASSFRAGWQMSSYEQYF
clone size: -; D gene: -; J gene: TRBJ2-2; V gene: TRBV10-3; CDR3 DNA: TGTGCCATCAGTGAGGGGGGGTTTGACACCGGGGAGCTGTTTTTT; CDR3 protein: CAISEGGFDTGELFF
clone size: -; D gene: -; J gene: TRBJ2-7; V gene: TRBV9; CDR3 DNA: TGTGCCAGCAGCGTACGATGGGAGACCTACGAGCAGTACTTC; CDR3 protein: CASSVRWETYEQYF